The 17 T cell receptor beta chains listed next were all sequenced from one sample in a study of post-analysis software for immune sequencing data. Study-level results: Controls showed lower frequencies than patients for roughly five TRBV segments, and TRBV5-6, TRBV5-1 and TRBV20-1 were among these.

These receptors' targets are unknown. Sequencing libraries made from TCR beta cDNA carried unique molecular identifiers. TCRdb processed the PCR reads anew with MiXCR; each CDR3 protein has one entry. The sample carries more than 500,000 distinct CDR3 sequences, around 31% recorded once. Input material: blood. Receptors were obtained from a girl younger than 18 with multiple sclerosis.

The V gene is TRBV20-1, the J gene TRBJ2-1, with D tentatively TRBD1 (6 bases). CDR1 and CDR2 from the germline V gene are DFQATT and SNEGSKA (reference sequence). V dropped 5 bases and J dropped 12 bases, with 17 bases sitting between them. The CDR3 has 12 amino acids. The CDR3 coding sequence is TGCAGTGCTGAGGGGGTGGATTTCGGGCAGTTCTTC. Translating it yields CSAEGVDFGQFF.

The chain uses TRBV9 and TRBJ2-3; D is undetermined. The V and J ends lost 1 base and 1 base respectively, with 4 bases between them. The CDR3 consists of 13 residues. The V gene's germline CDR1 is SGDLS and CDR2 YYNGEE. The CDR3 DNA follows: TGTGCCAGCAGCGTATTGCGCACAGATACGCAGTATTTT. This gives the protein CASSVLRTDTQYF. Full variable domain (outside the CDR3, taken from reference TRBV9 and TRBJ2-3): DSGVTQTPKHLITATGQRVTLRCSPRSGDLSVYWYQQSLDQGLQFLIQYYNGEERAKGNILERFSAQQFPDLHSELNLSSLELGDSALYFCASSVLRTDTQYFGPGTRLTVL.

The chain couples TRBV11-2 to TRBJ2-5; D ambiguous. Germline V gene sequence: CDR1 SGHAT, CDR2 FQNNGV. Trimming cost V 1 base and J 5 bases, with 20 bases left between them. The CDR3 totals 17 residues. The CDR3 loop is CASSLAVVWDPRETQYF. For the CDR3, the DNA is TGTGCCAGCAGCTTAGCAGTGGTATGGGATCCCCGGGAGACCCAGTACTTC.

V is TRBV10-1 and J is TRBJ2-3; maybe TRBD2 (7 bases). The ends were cut back, 3 bases at V and 2 bases at J, with 9 bases in the middle. The CDR3 is 14 residues long. CDR1 is WNHNN and CDR2 is SYGVQD in the germline V gene (reference sequence). For the CDR3, the DNA is TGCGCCAGCAGTGACGGGGGGCTCACAGATACGCAGTATTTT. Translated: CASSDGGLTDTQYF.

This clonotype turned up a few times. The gene calls are TRBV7-9 and TRBJ2-3; 8 positions match TRBD1. In germline, CDR1 is SEHNR, CDR2 FQNEAQ (reference sequence). J was trimmed by 0 bases and V by 5 bases; bases with no gene match: 13. CDR3 length equals 18 residues. The CDR3 loop is CASSLPDRARNSTDTQYF. The CDR3 DNA sequence: TGTGCCAGCAGCCTACCGGACAGGGCTCGAAATAGCACAGATACGCAGTATTTT.

This chain links TRBV12-3 or TRBV12-4 with TRBJ1-5; TRBD1 agrees at 7 bases. The CDR3 runs to 15 residues. Unmatched junction bases numbered 4, after V lost 3 bases and J lost 2 bases. The CDR3 DNA sequence: TGTGCCAGCAGTTTCGGCGACAGGGGCAATCAGCCCCAGCATTTT. The encoded protein is CASSFGDRGNQPQHF.

This clonotype was recorded a few times. CDR3 sequence (DNA): TGCAGTGCTAGAGATGGGGGGGCGGACCAAGAGACCCAGTACTTC. Translating it yields CSARDGGADQETQYF. The chain combines TRBV20-1 with TRBJ2-5; TRBD2 is a possible D gene (7 bases). Germline loops: CDR1 DFQATT, CDR2 SNEGSKA (reference sequence). V was clipped by 0 bases and J by 0 bases, with 11 bases between them. The CDR3 sequence is 15 residues long.

The rearrangement joins TRBV5-1 to TRBJ1-2; no firm D call. The V end lost 5 bases, the J end lost 8 bases, and 16 bases lay between the germline ends. The CDR3 contains 13 residues. The germline V gene has CDR1 SGHRS and CDR2 YFSETQ. DNA for the CDR3: TGCGCCAGCAGGATCTCGGAGTCGGGGGGCTACACCTTC. Protein sequence: CASRISESGGYTF.

This clonotype was observed a handful of times. Here the CDR3 reads CASSPFVQGDSAKNIQYF. The CDR3 bases are TGTGCCAGCTCACCATTCGTACAGGGGGACTCAGCCAAAAACATTCAGTACTTC. The genes are TRBV18 and TRBJ2-4; 8 positions match TRBD1. This CDR3 spans 18 amino acids. The J segment lost 0 bases and the V segment lost 2 bases, leaving 9 bases of the junction unmatched. Germline V gives CDR1 KGHSH, CDR2 LQKENI.

V usage is TRBV27 and J usage is TRBJ1-2; 9 bases line up with TRBD1. CDR1 MNHEY and CDR2 SMNVEV come from the germline V gene (reference sequence). V lost 6 bases and J lost 4; bases outside the gene matches: 9. There are 15 residues in the CDR3. The CDR3 is CASRRQTGGSYGYTF. CDR3 coding DNA: TGTGCCAGCAGACGCCAGACAGGGGGGTCCTATGGCTACACCTTC.

The rearrangement links TRBV10-2 to TRBJ2-7; 9 positions match TRBD1. Trimming cost V 8 bases and J 4 bases; bases outside gene matches: 12. Germline V lookup: CDR1 WSHSY, CDR2 SAAADI. The CDR3 extends over 15 amino acids. The CDR3 loop reads CASLNLGTGWYEQYF. The CDR3 nucleotides read TGCGCCAGCCTAAACCTCGGGACAGGGTGGTACGAGCAGTACTTC.

The chain has TRBV7-6 and TRBJ2-3; no firm D call. The CDR3 is 15 amino acids. Germline V gives CDR1 SGHVS, CDR2 FNYEAQ. V was clipped by 1 base and J by 3 bases, with 11 bases between them. The CDR3 DNA is TGTGCCAGCAGCTTAGTGCGCGATACAACAGATACGCAGTATTTT. Its protein is CASSLVRDTTDTQYF.

V gene TRBV29-1 combines with J gene TRBJ2-1; 9 positions agree with TRBD2. The CDR3 consists of 16 residues. V shed 1 base, J shed 1 base, and the junction held 5 bases outside the gene matches. From germline, CDR1 is SQVTM and CDR2 ANQGSEA. CDR3 sequence: CSVEGSLAGSYNEQFF. As DNA, the CDR3 is TGCAGCGTTGAAGGGTCCCTAGCGGGGTCCTACAATGAGCAGTTCTTC.

A few counts support this clonotype. The gene calls are TRBV5-5 and TRBJ2-7; D not certain. V lost 0 bases, J lost 2 bases, and 9 bases lay in between. This CDR3 comprises 14 residues. The germline V gene has CDR1 SGHKS and CDR2 YYEKEE (reference sequence). CDR3 residues: CASSLVIGAYEQYF. CDR3 nucleotides: TGTGCCAGCAGCTTGGTTATAGGAGCCTACGAGCAGTACTTC.

In its sample, this clonotype was seen a few times. The chain joins TRBV3-1 to TRBJ1-4; D perhaps matches TRBD1 (6 bases). The ends were cut back, 8 bases at V and 7 bases at J, with 17 bases in the middle. The CDR3 runs to 14 residues. The V gene's germline CDR1 is LGHDT and CDR2 YNNKEL (reference sequence). The CDR3 bases are TGTGCCAGCGGCCCCAGGGGCAGGAGTGAAAAACTGTTTTTT. It specifies CASGPRGRSEKLFF.

V and J are TRBV12-3 or TRBV12-4 and TRBJ2-1, with 8 bases fitting TRBD2. The CDR3 is made up of 16 amino acids. V shed 5 bases, J shed 10 bases, and the junction held 16 bases outside the gene matches. The CDR3, as DNA: TGTGCCAGCAGTCCCGGGAGGGCGGAAACCTGCAACGAGCAGTTCTTC. It is translated as CASSPGRAETCNEQFF.

This clonotype was seen more than once but under ten times. The chain uses TRBV12-3 or TRBV12-4 and TRBJ1-6, with D perhaps matching TRBD1 (6 bases). There are 17 residues in the CDR3. Trimming left V 4 bases short and J 7 bases short, with 20 bases between. CDR3 sequence reads: CASSSKPRGGANSPLHF. In nucleotides, the CDR3 is TGTGCCAGCAGTTCCAAACCCCGGGGGGGCGCAAATTCACCCCTCCACTTT.